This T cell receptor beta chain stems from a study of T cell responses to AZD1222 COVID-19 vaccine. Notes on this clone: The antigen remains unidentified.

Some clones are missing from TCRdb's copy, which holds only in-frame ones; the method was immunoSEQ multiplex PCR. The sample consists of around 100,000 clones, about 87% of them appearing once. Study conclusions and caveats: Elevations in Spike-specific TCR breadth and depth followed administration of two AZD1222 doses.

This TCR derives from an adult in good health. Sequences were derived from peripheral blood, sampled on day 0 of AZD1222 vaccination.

CDR3 amino acids: CASSSKGLAVETQYF. In DNA, the CDR3 is TGTGCCAGCAGCTCCAAAGGACTAGCGGTTGAGACCCAGTACTTC. The rearrangement links TRBV7-9 to TRBJ2-5; 10 positions agree with TRBD2. The CDR3 extends over 15 amino acids. Germline CDR1 SEHNR, CDR2 FQNEAQ (reference sequence). V dropped 4 bases and J dropped 5; count of bases not matched to a gene: 7.